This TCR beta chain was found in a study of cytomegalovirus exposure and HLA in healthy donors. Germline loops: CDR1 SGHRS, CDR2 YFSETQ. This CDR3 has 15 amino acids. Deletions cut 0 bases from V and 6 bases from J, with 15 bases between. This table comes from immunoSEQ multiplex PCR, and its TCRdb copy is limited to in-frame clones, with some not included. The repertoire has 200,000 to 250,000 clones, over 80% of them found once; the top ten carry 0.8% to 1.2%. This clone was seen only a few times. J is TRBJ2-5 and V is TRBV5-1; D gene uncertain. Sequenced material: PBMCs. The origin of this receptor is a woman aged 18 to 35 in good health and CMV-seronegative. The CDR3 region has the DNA TGCGCCAGCAGCTTGGGCAGGCTACTTTCACAGACCCAGTACTTC. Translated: CASSLGRLLSQTQYF.